Listed here are 24 T cell receptor beta chains from one sample, sequenced in a study of blood T cells in healthy people across ages. With a J-beta primer mix and a sample-barcoded 5' primer, a second PCR ran about 7 to 11 cycles. One entry per CDR3 protein results from TCRdb running MiXCR on the 5' RACE reads. The sample lists about a million distinct CDR3 sequences, just over 50% seen once, with roughly 23% in the top ten. The source material was blood. The receptors were sampled from an older woman in good health.

V is TRBV7-8 and J is TRBJ2-1, with 7 bases lining up with TRBD2. The CDR3 spans 14 residues. Losses at the gene ends were 2 bases for V and 7 bases for J; bases not matched to a gene: 5. Germline V gives CDR1 SGHVS, CDR2 FQNEAQ. The CDR3 reads CASSLLAVMNEQFF. The CDR3 bases are TGTGCCAGCAGCTTACTAGCGGTCATGAATGAGCAGTTCTTC.

The chain recombines TRBV28 with TRBJ1-5, with a weak D call TRBD1 (6 bases). V lost 6 bases to trimming and J lost 5 bases, with 14 bases between them. In germline, CDR1 is MDHEN, CDR2 SYDVKM. The CDR3 has 14 amino acids. The CDR3 sequence is CASRPGGPDQPQHF. The DNA of the CDR3 is TGTGCCAGCAGACCTGGGGGGCCGGATCAGCCCCAGCATTTT.

The chain combines TRBV4-3 with TRBJ1-2, with TRBD1 as a possible D gene (5 bases). CDR1 LGHNA and CDR2 YSLEER come from the germline V gene. Deletions cut 1 base from V and 8 bases from J, with 17 bases between. CDR3 length: 15 amino acids. The CDR3 DNA follows: TGCGCCAGCAGCCAAGGGGACGACAGCGGGAACGGCTACACCTTC. It specifies CASSQGDDSGNGYTF.

The chain joins TRBV20-1 to TRBJ2-3; D is perhaps TRBD1 (5 bases). V was pared by 8 bases and J by 4 bases, with 13 bases between. The CDR3 totals 12 residues. Germline V gives CDR1 DFQATT, CDR2 SNEGSKA (reference sequence). This CDR3 is CSNQGSPDTQYF. The CDR3 DNA reads TGCAGTAATCAGGGTTCCCCAGATACGCAGTATTTT.

This chain links TRBV7-7 with TRBJ2-3, with D possibly being TRBD1 (6 bases). Germline CDR1 SSHAT, CDR2 FNYEAQ (reference sequence). There are 15 residues in the CDR3. V lost 5 bases and J lost 3, with 15 bases in between. The CDR3 DNA is TGTGCCAGCAGCCCCGGGCAGGGGTGGACAGATACGCAGTATTTT. This encodes CASSPGQGWTDTQYF.

The V and J genes are TRBV5-1 and TRBJ2-3; D might be TRBD2 (5 bases). Trimming took off 6 bases at V and 2 bases at J, with 13 bases between the two ends. CDR1 is SGHRS, CDR2 YFSETQ, per germline. CDR3 size: 14 residues. Written as DNA, the CDR3 is TGCGCCAGCATACCGGGAACCAACACAGATACGCAGTATTTT. It yields the protein CASIPGTNTDTQYF.

There are a few counts of this clonotype. V gene TRBV28 combines with J gene TRBJ1-5, with a weak D call TRBD1 (6 bases). The CDR3 is 13 residues long. V dropped 6 bases and J dropped 4 bases, with 10 bases sitting between them. The V gene's germline CDR1 is MDHEN and CDR2 SYDVKM. The chain's CDR3 is CASRLTGNQPQHF. The CDR3, as DNA: TGTGCCAGCAGATTAACAGGGAATCAGCCCCAGCATTTT.

Remarks on this clonotype: One junction end disagrees with the germline gene, perhaps due to a read error. V gene TRBV5-1 combines with J gene TRBJ2-3, with D perhaps matching TRBD1 (5 bases). The V gene's germline CDR1 is SGHRS and CDR2 YFSETQ. The CDR3 runs to 13 residues. The CDR3 loop is CASRLDTTDTQYF. CDR3 DNA sequence: TGCGCCAGCAGATTGGACACCACAGATACGCAGTATTTT.

This sequence joins TRBV7-9 and TRBJ2-7, with D unclear. Trimming removed 8 bases from V and 2 bases from J, with 10 bases in between. This CDR3 has 12 amino acids. The germline V gene has CDR1 SEHNR and CDR2 FQNEAQ (reference sequence). This CDR3 reads CASLGSTYEQYF. CDR3 DNA sequence: TGTGCCAGCCTAGGATCCACCTACGAGCAGTACTTC.

V is TRBV7-9 and J is TRBJ2-3; TRBD1 aligns across 10 bases. This CDR3 is built from 16 residues. J gave up 5 bases and V 2 bases, and 7 bases lay outside the gene matches. CDR1 SEHNR and CDR2 FQNEAQ come from the germline V gene (reference sequence). CDR3 sequence reads: CASSLLAGQGEDTQYF. The CDR3 nucleotides are TGTGCCAGCAGCTTACTCGCTGGACAGGGGGAAGATACGCAGTATTTT.

The rearrangement links TRBV20-1 to TRBJ2-7; possibly TRBD2 for D (6 bases). This CDR3 spans 15 amino acids. Trimming removed 3 bases from V and 2 bases from J, with 17 bases in between. Germline assignment: CDR1 DFQATT and CDR2 SNEGSKA (reference sequence). The DNA of the CDR3 is TGCAGTGCTAGCCTACTAGCTTTCCCAACCTACGAGCAGTACTTC. Protein sequence: CSASLLAFPTYEQYF.

There are many counts of this clonotype. Written as DNA, the CDR3 is TGCAGCGTTGAGGCGGAGAGCTCCTACGAGCAGTACTTC. It is translated as CSVEAESSYEQYF. This rearrangement joins TRBV29-1 to TRBJ2-7, with no clear D. CDR1 is SQVTM, CDR2 ANQGSEA, per germline. This CDR3 comprises 13 residues. V was trimmed by 3 bases and J by 0 bases, leaving 9 bases between them.

The genes are TRBV6-5 and TRBJ2-7; TRBD1 or TRBD2 may be the D gene (5 bases each). The V and J ends lost 0 bases and 6 bases respectively, with 15 bases between them. CDR3 length: 15 residues. Looked up from germline, CDR1 is MNHEY and CDR2 is SVGAGI. This chain's CDR3 is CASSYSGTFRAEQYF. CDR3 nucleotides: TGTGCCAGCAGTTACTCGGGGACCTTCAGGGCCGAGCAGTACTTC.

The chain joins TRBV3-1 to TRBJ2-2; 12 positions match TRBD1. The CDR3 consists of 17 residues. The germline V gene encodes CDR1 LGHDT and CDR2 YNNKEL (reference sequence). V shed 6 bases and J 3 bases; nucleotides not matched to a gene: 8. CDR3: CASSTYRDRGHTGELFF. As DNA, the CDR3 is TGTGCCAGCAGTACGTACCGGGACAGGGGGCACACCGGGGAGCTGTTTTTT.

Worth noting for this clonotype: An end of the junction differs from the germline gene, which may be a read error. The V and J genes are TRBV6-5 and TRBJ2-3; TRBD2 matches 10 bases. This CDR3 has 16 residues. CDR1 and CDR2 (germline): MNHEY, SVGAGI. CDR3 sequence (DNA): TGTGCCAGCAGTCTTTTAGCGGGAGGAGGCGCAGATATGCAGTATTTT. Residues: CASSLLAGGGADMQYF.

The chain employs TRBV5-1 and TRBJ2-1; D may be TRBD1 or TRBD2 (5 bases each). Germline V gene lookup returns CDR1 SGHRS and CDR2 YFSETQ. This CDR3 spans 14 amino acids. V was cut by 6 bases and J by 5 bases, with 15 bases left in between. The CDR3 region has the DNA TGCGCCAGCACCCTGGGCAGGGAGCACAATGAGCAGTTCTTC. This sequence encodes CASTLGREHNEQFF.

The chain recombines TRBV28 with TRBJ1-2, with 8 bases matching TRBD1. J was trimmed by 7 bases and V by 4 bases; bases with no gene match: 11. Germline CDR1 and CDR2: MDHEN and SYDVKM. This CDR3 comprises 15 residues. The CDR3 nucleotides read TGTGCCAGCAGTTCACCGACAGGGGTTCGAGCTGGCTACACCTTC. Protein product: CASSSPTGVRAGYTF.

This clonotype was counted a few times. The chain links TRBV28 to TRBJ2-7, with D maybe TRBD2 (6 bases). The germline gives CDR1 MDHEN, CDR2 SYDVKM. This CDR3 has 15 amino acids. Trimming shortened V by 8 bases and J by 4 bases, and 21 bases separated the two germline ends. The CDR3 bases are TGTGCCAGCCTTCCAGGAGGGTCCCCCCGGTACGAGCAGTACTTC. This encodes CASLPGGSPRYEQYF.

The CDR3 protein is CASSPGVGHRDTF. In nucleotides, the CDR3 is TGTGCCAGCAGCCCAGGGGTGGGACATCGAGACACCTTC. The rearrangement joins TRBV7-2 to TRBJ1-2, with D perhaps matching TRBD1 (6 bases). This CDR3 is built from 13 residues. With 5 bases removed from V and 12 bases from J, the gap between germline ends came to 19 bases. Germline lookup yields CDR1 SGHTA and CDR2 FQGNSA.

The chain couples TRBV7-2 to TRBJ1-2; D is undetermined. CDR3 length: 14 residues. Trimming took 0 bases from V and 2 from J, leaving 7 bases between them. Looked up from germline, CDR1 is SGHTA and CDR2 is FQGNSA. CDR3 bases: TGTGCCAGCAGCTTAGCGGTGCCGAACTATGGCTACACCTTC. Amino acid sequence: CASSLAVPNYGYTF.

This chain links TRBV5-1 with TRBJ2-7; 7 positions agree with TRBD1. Germline V gene data show CDR1 as SGHRS and CDR2 as YFSETQ. The junction had 3 bases not matched to a gene; V was cut back by 5 bases and J by 4 bases. There are 12 residues in the CDR3. CDR3 amino acids: CASRTTGYEQYF. DNA of the CDR3: TGCGCCAGCAGGACGACAGGGTACGAGCAGTACTTC. Based on the CDR3 plus reference TRBV5-1 and TRBJ2-7, the full variable domain is KAGVTQTPRYLIKTRGQQVTLSCSPISGHRSVSWYQQTPGQGLQFLFEYFSETQRNKGNFPGRFSGRQFSNSRSEMNVSTLELGDSALYLCASRTTGYEQYFGPGTRLTVT.

The V call is TRBV28, the J call TRBJ2-7; D not certain. The germline V and J ends were trimmed by 6 bases and 2 bases, with 8 bases remaining between them. The germline V gene encodes CDR1 MDHEN and CDR2 SYDVKM. The CDR3 totals 12 residues. The CDR3 spells CASRSNAYEQYF. The CDR3 DNA reads TGTGCCAGCAGATCGAATGCCTACGAGCAGTACTTC.

The chain is built from TRBV7-9 and TRBJ2-3; possibly TRBD1 or TRBD2 for D (5 bases each). This CDR3 region has 16 residues. The germline V and J ends were trimmed by 1 base and 1 base, with 12 bases remaining between them. The germline V gene encodes CDR1 SEHNR and CDR2 FQNEAQ (reference sequence). The CDR3 DNA is TGTGCCAGCAGCTTAGGGGGGACCCGCGGCACAGATACGCAGTATTTT. This codes for CASSLGGTRGTDTQYF.

With respect to this clonotype: The junction shows a germline mismatch at one end, possibly a read error. The J gene is TRBJ2-5, the V gene TRBV20-1; D is perhaps TRBD1 (6 bases). CDR1 DFQATT and CDR2 SNEGSKA come from the germline V gene (reference sequence). The CDR3 extends over 13 amino acids. DNA of the CDR3: TGCAGTGCATCCGGGACAAACCAAGAGACCCAGTACTTT. This translates into CSASGTNQETQYF.